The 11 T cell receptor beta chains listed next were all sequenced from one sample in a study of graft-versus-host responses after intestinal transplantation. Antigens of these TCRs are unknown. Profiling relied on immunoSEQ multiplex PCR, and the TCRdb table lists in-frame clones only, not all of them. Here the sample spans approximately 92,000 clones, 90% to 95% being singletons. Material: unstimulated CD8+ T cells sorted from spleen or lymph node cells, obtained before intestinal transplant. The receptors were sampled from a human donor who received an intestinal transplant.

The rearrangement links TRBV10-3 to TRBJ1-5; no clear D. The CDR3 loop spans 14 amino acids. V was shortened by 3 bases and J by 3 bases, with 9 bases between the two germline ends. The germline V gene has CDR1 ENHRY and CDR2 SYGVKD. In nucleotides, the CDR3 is TGTGCCATCAGTGAAGTAGGGCTCAATCAGCCCCAGCATTTT. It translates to CAISEVGLNQPQHF.

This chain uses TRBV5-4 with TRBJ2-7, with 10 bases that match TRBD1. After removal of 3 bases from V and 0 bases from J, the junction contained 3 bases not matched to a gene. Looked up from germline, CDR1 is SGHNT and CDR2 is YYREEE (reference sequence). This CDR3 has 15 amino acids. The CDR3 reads CASSWGQGPSYEQYF. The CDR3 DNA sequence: TGTGCCAGCAGCTGGGGACAGGGGCCCTCCTACGAGCAGTACTTC.

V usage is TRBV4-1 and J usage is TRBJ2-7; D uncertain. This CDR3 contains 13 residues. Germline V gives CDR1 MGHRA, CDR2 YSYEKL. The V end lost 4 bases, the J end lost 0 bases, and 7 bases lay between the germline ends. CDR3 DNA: TGCGCCAGCAGCCGTGGCGGCTCCTACGAGCAGTACTTC. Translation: CASSRGGSYEQYF.

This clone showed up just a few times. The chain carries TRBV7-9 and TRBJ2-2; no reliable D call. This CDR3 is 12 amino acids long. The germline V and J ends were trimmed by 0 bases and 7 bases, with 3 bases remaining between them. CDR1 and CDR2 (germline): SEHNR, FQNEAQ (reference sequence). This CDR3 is CASSLALGELFF. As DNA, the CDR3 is TGTGCCAGCAGCTTAGCCCTCGGGGAGCTGTTTTTT.

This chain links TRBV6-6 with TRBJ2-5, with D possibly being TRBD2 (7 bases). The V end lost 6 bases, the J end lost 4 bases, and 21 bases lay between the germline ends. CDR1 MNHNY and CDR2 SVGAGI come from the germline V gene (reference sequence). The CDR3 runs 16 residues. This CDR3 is CASSRTGHPGGETQYF. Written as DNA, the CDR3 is TGTGCCAGCAGCCGAACGGGACACCCGGGGGGAGAGACCCAGTACTTC.

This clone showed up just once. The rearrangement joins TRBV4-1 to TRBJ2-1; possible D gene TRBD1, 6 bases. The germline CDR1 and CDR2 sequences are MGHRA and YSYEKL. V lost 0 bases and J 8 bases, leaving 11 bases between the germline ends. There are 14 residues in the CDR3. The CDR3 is CASSQEGAWDEQFF. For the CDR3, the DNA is TGCGCCAGCAGCCAAGAGGGGGCGTGGGATGAGCAGTTCTTC.

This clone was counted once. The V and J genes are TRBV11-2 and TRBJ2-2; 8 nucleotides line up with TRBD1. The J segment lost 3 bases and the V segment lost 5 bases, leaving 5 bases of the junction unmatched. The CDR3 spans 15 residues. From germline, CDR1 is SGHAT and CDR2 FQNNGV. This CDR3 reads CASSEPGQDTGELFF. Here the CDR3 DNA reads TGTGCCAGCAGCGAGCCGGGACAGGACACCGGGGAGCTGTTTTTT.

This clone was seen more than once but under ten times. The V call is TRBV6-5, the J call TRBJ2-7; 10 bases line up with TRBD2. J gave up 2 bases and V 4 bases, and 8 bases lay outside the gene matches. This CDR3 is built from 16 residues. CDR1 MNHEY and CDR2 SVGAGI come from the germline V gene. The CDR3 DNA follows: TGTGCCAGCAGTTCGGCCGGTGGGACTAGCGCCTACGAGCAGTACTTC. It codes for CASSSAGGTSAYEQYF.

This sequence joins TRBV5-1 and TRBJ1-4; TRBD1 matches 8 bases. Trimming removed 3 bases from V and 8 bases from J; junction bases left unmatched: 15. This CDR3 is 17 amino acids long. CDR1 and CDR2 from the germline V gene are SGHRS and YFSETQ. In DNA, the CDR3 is TGCGCCAGCAGCTCGGCGGGACAGGAGTCCACCCCGGAAAAACTGTTTTTT. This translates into CASSSAGQESTPEKLFF. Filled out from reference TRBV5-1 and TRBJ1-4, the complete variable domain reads KAGVTQTPRYLIKTRGQQVTLSCSPISGHRSVSWYQQTPGQGLQFLFEYFSETQRNKGNFPGRFSGRQFSNSRSEMNVSTLELGDSALYLCASSSAGQESTPEKLFFGSGTQLSVL.

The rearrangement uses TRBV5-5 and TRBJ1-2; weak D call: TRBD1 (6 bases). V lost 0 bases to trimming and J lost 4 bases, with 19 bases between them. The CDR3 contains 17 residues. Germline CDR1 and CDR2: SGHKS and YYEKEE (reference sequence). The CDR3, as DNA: TGTGCCAGCAGCTTGGTTAGGGGGGGAAAACACCTCTATGGCTACACCTTC. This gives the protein CASSLVRGGKHLYGYTF.

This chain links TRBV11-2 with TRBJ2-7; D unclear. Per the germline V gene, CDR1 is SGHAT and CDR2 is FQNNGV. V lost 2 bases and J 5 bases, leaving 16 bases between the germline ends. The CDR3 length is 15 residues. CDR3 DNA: TGTGCCAGCAGCTTATTCGCCAGCCACACGGACGAGCAGTACTTC. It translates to CASSLFASHTDEQYF.